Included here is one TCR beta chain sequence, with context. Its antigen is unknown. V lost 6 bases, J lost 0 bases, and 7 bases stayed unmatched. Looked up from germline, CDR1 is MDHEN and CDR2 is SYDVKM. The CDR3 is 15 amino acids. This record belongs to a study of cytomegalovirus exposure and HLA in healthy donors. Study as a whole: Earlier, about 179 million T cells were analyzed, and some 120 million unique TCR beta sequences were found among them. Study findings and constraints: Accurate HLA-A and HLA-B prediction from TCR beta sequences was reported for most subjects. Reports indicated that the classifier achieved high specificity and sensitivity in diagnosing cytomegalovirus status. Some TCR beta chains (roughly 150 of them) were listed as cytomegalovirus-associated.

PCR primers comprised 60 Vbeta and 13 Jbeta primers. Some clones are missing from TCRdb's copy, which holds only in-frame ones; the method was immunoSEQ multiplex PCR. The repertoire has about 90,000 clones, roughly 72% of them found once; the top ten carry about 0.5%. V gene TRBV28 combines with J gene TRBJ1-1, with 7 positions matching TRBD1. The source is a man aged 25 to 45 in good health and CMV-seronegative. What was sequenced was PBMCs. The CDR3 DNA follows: TGTGCCAGCAGAGAAACGGGACAGATGAACACTGAAGCTTTCTTT. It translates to CASRETGQMNTEAFF.